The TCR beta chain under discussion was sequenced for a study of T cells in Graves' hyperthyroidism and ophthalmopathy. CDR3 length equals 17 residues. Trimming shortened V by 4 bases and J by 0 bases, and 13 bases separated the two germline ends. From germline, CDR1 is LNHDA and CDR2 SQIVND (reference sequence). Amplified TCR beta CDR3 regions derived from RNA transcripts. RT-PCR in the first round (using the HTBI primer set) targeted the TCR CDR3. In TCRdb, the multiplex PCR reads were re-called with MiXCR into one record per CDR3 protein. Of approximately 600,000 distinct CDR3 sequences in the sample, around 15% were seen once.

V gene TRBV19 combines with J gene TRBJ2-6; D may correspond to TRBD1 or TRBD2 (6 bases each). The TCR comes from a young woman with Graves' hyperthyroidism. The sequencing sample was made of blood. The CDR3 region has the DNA TGTGCCAGTAGTACCCTCGGAGGGGGCTCTGGGGCCAACGTCCTGACTTTC. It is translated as CASSTLGGGSGANVLTF.